The 32 T cell receptor beta chains below all came from one sample that was sequenced in a study of monozygotic twins with inflammatory bowel disease. TCRdb reanalyzed the 5' RACE reads and collapses them to one entry per CDR3 protein, without DNA. The listing contains just over 300,000 distinct CDR3 sequences. Sequencing was performed on blood. All receptors come from a human donor with ulcerative colitis or Crohn's disease, or a healthy co-twin of an affected twin (not recorded which).

V usage is TRBV7-8 and J usage is TRBJ2-7. The germline V gene encodes CDR1 SGHVS and CDR2 FQNEAQ. This CDR3 is 14 amino acids long. CDR3 in amino acids: CASSRSGRAHEQYF.

V usage is TRBV5-4 and J usage is TRBJ2-1; there is no DNA to check the TCRdb D call of TRBD1. CDR1 SGHNT and CDR2 YYREEE come from the germline V gene (reference sequence). The CDR3 runs to 15 residues. This CDR3 is CASSEGTVRGNEQFF.

V and J are TRBV20-1 and TRBJ2-7. CDR1 is DFQATT, CDR2 SNEGSKA, per germline (reference sequence). The CDR3 is 14 residues long. The CDR3 here is CSARVARYSDEQYF.

This chain uses TRBV6-1 with TRBJ2-3. Germline CDR1 reads MNHNS; CDR2 reads SASEGT. The CDR3 spans 14 residues. CDR3 region: CASSTGFDTDTQYF.

The rearrangement uses TRBV6-1 and TRBJ1-2. CDR3 length: 12 residues. The V gene's germline CDR1 is MNHNS and CDR2 SASEGT. The CDR3 region is CASSEGRRGYTF.

This chain links TRBV6-1 with TRBJ2-7; TCRdb returns TRBD2, unconfirmable since there is no DNA. The CDR3 spans 15 residues. The germline V gene encodes CDR1 MNHNS and CDR2 SASEGT. The CDR3 spells CASNQLRTRGNEQYF.

The chain has TRBV28 and TRBJ2-7; there is no DNA to check the TCRdb D call of TRBD2. CDR1 MDHEN and CDR2 SYDVKM come from the germline V gene. This CDR3 is built from 11 residues. The CDR3 spells CASSSPDPLHF.

The genes are TRBV12-3 or TRBV12-4 and TRBJ2-1; TCRdb reports TRBD2, a call that lacks DNA to check it against. There are 16 residues in the CDR3. CDR3 region: CASSPLAGGESDEQFF.

The CDR3 spells CSVEMRDTEAFF. This chain joins TRBV29-1 and TRBJ1-1. The CDR3 spans 12 residues. Germline V gene sequence: CDR1 SQVTM, CDR2 ANQGSEA.

This rearrangement joins TRBV12-2 to TRBJ2-1; TCRdb's D call of TRBD2 is untestable without DNA. TRBV12-2 is flagged as a pseudogene. This CDR3 comprises 16 residues. This CDR3 reads CASRLAWSGGPDEQFF.

This rearrangement joins TRBV24-1 to TRBJ1-5; the D call from TCRdb, TRBD1, cannot be confirmed without DNA. Germline CDR1 KGHDR, CDR2 SFDVKD. The CDR3 runs 15 residues. The CDR3 region is CATSEGGQGVQPQHF.

The rearrangement joins TRBV5-1 to TRBJ1-1. CDR1 is SGHRS and CDR2 is YFSETQ in the germline V gene. This CDR3 comprises 14 residues. CDR3 loop: CASGSGGAYTEAFF.

The J gene is TRBJ1-2, the V gene TRBV12-3 or TRBV12-4; TCRdb lists TRBD1, though no DNA is available to test this call. The CDR3 consists of 15 residues. CDR3 amino acids: CASSPGAVLGHGYTF.

CDR3 sequence reads: CASSEDSYNEKLFF. The chain carries TRBV11-2 and TRBJ1-4; TCRdb's assignment of TRBD1 cannot be checked, as there is no DNA. Looked up from germline, CDR1 is SGHAT and CDR2 is FQNNGV. The CDR3 sequence is 14 residues long. Filled out from reference TRBV11-2 and TRBJ1-4, the complete variable domain reads EAGVAQSPRYKIIEKRQSVAFWCNPISGHATLYWYQQILGQGPKLLIQFQNNGVVDDSQLPKDRFSAERLKGVDSTLKIQPAKLEDSAVYLCASSEDSYNEKLFFGSGTQLSVL.

The J gene is TRBJ2-3, the V gene TRBV5-1; with no DNA, the TCRdb D assignment of TRBD1 cannot be verified. CDR3 length equals 17 residues. The germline gives CDR1 SGHRS, CDR2 YFSETQ. The CDR3 loop reads CASSSGTGGKPADTQYF.

V usage is TRBV5-6 and J usage is TRBJ1-5; with no DNA, the TCRdb D assignment of TRBD1 cannot be verified. The germline gives CDR1 SGHDT, CDR2 YYEEEE. CDR3 size: 13 residues. This CDR3 reads CASSRQGVQPQHF.

The V call is TRBV7-9, the J call TRBJ2-7. Germline CDR1 and CDR2: SEHNR and FQNEAQ (reference sequence). The length of the CDR3 is 15 residues. This CDR3 is CASSRISGRTYEQYF.

The gene calls are TRBV7-2 and TRBJ2-2; TCRdb calls TRBD1, which cannot be checked without DNA. CDR3 length: 17 residues. Germline assignment: CDR1 SGHTA and CDR2 FQGNSA. The CDR3 region is CASSLRQGIANTGELFF.

The chain links TRBV7-8 to TRBJ2-5; TCRdb's D call, TRBD1, is unchecked because there is no DNA. Germline CDR1 and CDR2: SGHVS and FQNEAQ. CDR3 length equals 14 residues. CDR3 amino acids: CASSPTGKIGTQYF.

V usage is TRBV7-2 and J usage is TRBJ2-7; TCRdb gives TRBD2 as the D gene, but with no DNA this cannot be confirmed. The CDR3 extends over 14 amino acids. Germline V gives CDR1 SGHTA, CDR2 FQGNSA. Here the CDR3 reads CASNEGSVTYEQYF.

J is TRBJ2-5 and V is TRBV18; the TCRdb call, TRBD2, lacks DNA for checking. CDR1 is KGHSH, CDR2 LQKENI, per germline. The CDR3 contains 16 residues. The chain's CDR3 is CASSPLLVAGQETQYF.

The chain is built from TRBV9 and TRBJ2-5; without DNA, the TCRdb call of TRBD2 cannot be checked. This CDR3 is built from 17 residues. Germline V gene sequence: CDR1 SGDLS, CDR2 YYNGEE. The chain's CDR3 is CASSDNFMTSGDSKVYF.

V gene TRBV5-1 combines with J gene TRBJ1-2; the TCRdb D gene call, TRBD1, has no DNA to confirm it. This CDR3 spans 12 amino acids. CDR1 SGHRS and CDR2 YFSETQ come from the germline V gene. The CDR3 spells CASSPTGRGYTF. Supplemented by reference TRBV5-1 and TRBJ1-2, the full variable domain reads KAGVTQTPRYLIKTRGQQVTLSCSPISGHRSVSWYQQTPGQGLQFLFEYFSETQRNKGNFPGRFSGRQFSNSRSEMNVSTLELGDSALYLCASSPTGRGYTFGSGTRLTVV.

This chain connects TRBV12-3 or TRBV12-4 to TRBJ2-1; there is no DNA to check the TCRdb D call of TRBD2. This CDR3 has 16 amino acids. This CDR3 reads CASKSRAGSSYNEQFF.

This chain links TRBV7-2 with TRBJ2-3; TCRdb returns TRBD2, unconfirmable since there is no DNA. Per germline, CDR1 SGHTA and CDR2 FQGNSA. The CDR3 totals 17 residues. CDR3 sequence: CASSLLRGAPVGDTQYF. Looking up the rest from reference TRBV7-2 and TRBJ2-3 gives the full variable domain: GAGVSQSPSNKVTEKGKDVELRCDPISGHTALYWYRQSLGQGLEFLIYFQGNSAPDKSGLPSDRFSAERTGGSVSTLTIQRTQQEDSAVYLCASSLLRGAPVGDTQYFGPGTRLTVL.

V gene TRBV25-1 combines with J gene TRBJ2-7; no DNA is available, so the TRBD2 call from TCRdb remains unchecked. This CDR3 is built from 15 residues. From germline, CDR1 is MGHDK and CDR2 SYGVNS. The CDR3 reads CASSGDGPSSYEQYF.

V and J are TRBV12-3 or TRBV12-4 and TRBJ2-2; TCRdb's D gene call, TRBD1, goes unchecked for lack of DNA. The CDR3 contains 15 residues. The CDR3 reads CASSSNPGLPGELFF.

The genes are TRBV4-3 and TRBJ1-6; TCRdb's D gene call, TRBD1, goes unchecked for lack of DNA. The CDR3 has 15 residues. CDR1 LGHNA and CDR2 YSLEER come from the germline V gene. The CDR3: CASSHILTGNSPLHF.

This sequence joins TRBV9 and TRBJ2-5; the D call of TRBD2 rests on TCRdb alone, since no DNA is present to check it. CDR3 length: 15 amino acids. Per germline, CDR1 SGDLS and CDR2 YYNGEE. This CDR3 reads CASSPSAGGQETQYF.

The rearrangement joins TRBV21-1 to TRBJ2-5; TCRdb gives TRBD1 as the D gene, but with no DNA this cannot be confirmed. TRBV21-1 is annotated as a pseudogene. The CDR3 totals 12 residues. The CDR3 loop reads CASPGQQETQYF.

The rearrangement links TRBV7-2 to TRBJ2-7; TCRdb lists TRBD2, though no DNA is available to test this call. CDR3 length equals 15 residues. Germline loops: CDR1 SGHTA, CDR2 FQGNSA. The CDR3 spells CASSLGTSGSYEQYF.

The J gene is TRBJ2-1, the V gene TRBV12-3 or TRBV12-4; TCRdb proposes TRBD1, but this gene call is untestable without DNA. The CDR3 length is 15 residues. The CDR3: CASRPGSGSYNEQFF.